The present entry profiles one T cell receptor beta chain with its context. This specimen comes from a study of blood T cell repertoires in COVID-19. Original processing methods: The assay estimated nucleated cells by amplifying reference gene primers. TCRdb's copy holds only in-frame clones and misses some; the assay was immunoSEQ multiplex PCR. The V and J calls and clone size come from that table; D and trimming were worked out from the DNA. The table shows approximately 300,000 clones, with roughly 85% occurring only once. CDR1 and CDR2 (germline): DFQATT, SNEGSKA (reference sequence). The junction had 8 bases not matched to a gene; V was cut back by 3 bases and J by 2 bases. The length of the CDR3 is 15 residues.

The sequence came from a woman between 25 and 40 years old who had been exposed to COVID-19. The chain is built from TRBV20-1 and TRBJ2-7; 9 bases agree with TRBD1. The sequenced material came from PBMCs or T cells enriched from blood (not recorded which). Here the CDR3 DNA reads TGCAGTGCTAGTAGTAGGGACAGGGATACCTACGAGCAGTACTTC. It is translated as CSASSRDRDTYEQYF.